This TCR beta chain was sequenced during a study of CD8+ T cells in alopecia areata. Overall study: Each of the treated patients was given oral tofacitinib, 5 to 10 mg twice daily, for moderate-to-severe alopecia areata. Dosing spanned 6 to 18 months on tofacitinib, then 6 months off drug. Findings and caveats of the study: Researchers reported that TCR sharing among patients proved less clear than in mice, possibly HLA-linked.

The V gene's germline CDR1 is GTSNPN and CDR2 SVGIG (reference sequence). V dropped 8 bases and J dropped 0 bases, with 10 bases sitting between them. This CDR3 region has 12 residues. RNA, once extracted, was reverse transcribed into cDNA for use as the sequencing template. This table comes from immunoSEQ multiplex PCR, and its TCRdb copy is limited to in-frame clones, with some not included. The repertoire has roughly 250,000 clones, around 67% of them found once; the top ten carry more than 0.95%. This clone turned up a few times. Its antigen is unknown. PBMCs, the starting material, were the source of sorted CD4+ and CD8+ T cells.

The starting material was CD4+ T cells sorted from blood, obtained at week 0. The chain combines TRBV30 with TRBJ1-1; possible D gene TRBD1, 5 bases. This clonotype was obtained from a human donor with alopecia areata. CDR3 sequence reads: CAAEGLNTEAFF. CDR3 DNA sequence: TGTGCCGCAGAGGGGTTGAACACTGAAGCTTTCTTT. Full variable domain (outside the CDR3, taken from reference TRBV30 and TRBJ1-1): SQTIHQWPATLVQPVGSPLSLECTVEGTSNPNLYWYRQAAGRGLQLLFYSVGIGQISSEVPQNLSASRPQDRQFILSSKKLLLSDSGFYLCAAEGLNTEAFFGQGTRLTVV.